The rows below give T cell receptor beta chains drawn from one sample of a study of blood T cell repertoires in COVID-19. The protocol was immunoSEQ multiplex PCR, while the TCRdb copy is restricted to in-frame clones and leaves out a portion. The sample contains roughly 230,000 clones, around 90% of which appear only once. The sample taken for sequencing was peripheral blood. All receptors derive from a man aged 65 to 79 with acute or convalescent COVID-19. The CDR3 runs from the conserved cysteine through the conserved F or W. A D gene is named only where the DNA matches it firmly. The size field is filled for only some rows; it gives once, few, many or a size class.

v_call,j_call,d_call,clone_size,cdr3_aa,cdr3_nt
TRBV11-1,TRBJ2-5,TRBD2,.,CASSPRPTSGKETQYF,TGTGCCAGCAGCCCCCGCCCGACTAGCGGAAAAGAGACCCAGTACTTC
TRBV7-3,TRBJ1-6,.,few,CASSLKAGSPLHF,TGTGCCAGCAGCTTAAAAGCGGGGTCACCCCTCCACTTT
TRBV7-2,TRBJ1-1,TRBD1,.,CASSLAGTGNTEAFF,TGTGCCAGCAGCTTAGCTGGGACAGGGAACACTGAAGCTTTCTTT
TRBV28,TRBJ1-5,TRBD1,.,CATTSAPGTGGGQPQHF,TGTGCCACCACCTCGGCTCCCGGGACAGGGGGCGGTCAGCCCCAGCATTTT
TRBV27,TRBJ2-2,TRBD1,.,CASSLFGTENLIRGELFF,TGTGCCAGCAGTTTATTCGGGACAGAAAATTTGATTAGGGGGGAGCTGTTTTTT
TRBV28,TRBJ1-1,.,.,CASSRGPLEAFF,TGTGCCAGCAGCCGCGGCCCACTTGAAGCTTTCTTT
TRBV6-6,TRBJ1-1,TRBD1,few,CASSYRDRGPVGEAFF,TGTGCCAGCAGTTACCGGGACAGGGGGCCGGTGGGTGAAGCTTTCTTT
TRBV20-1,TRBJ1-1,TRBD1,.,CSAQSQGIAFF,TGCAGTGCTCAATCACAGGGGATCGCTTTCTTT
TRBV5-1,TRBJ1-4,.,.,CASSLGNGRQNEKLFF,TGCGCCAGCAGCTTGGGGAATGGCAGACAAAATGAAAAACTGTTTTTT
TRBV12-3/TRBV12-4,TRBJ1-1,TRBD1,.,CASRKQGGTEAFF,TGTGCCAGCAGGAAACAGGGGGGAACTGAAGCTTTCTTT
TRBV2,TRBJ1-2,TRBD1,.,CASRAGQGISDYGYTF,TGTGCCAGCAGGGCGGGACAGGGGATTTCGGACTATGGCTACACCTTC